A single sample is the source of the 5 T cell receptor beta chains below, sequenced in a study of blood T cells in healthy people across ages. A second PCR of 7 to 11 cycles used a sample-barcoded 5' primer and a J-beta primer mix. Using its own MiXCR run on the 5' RACE reads, TCRdb lists one record per CDR3 protein. The repertoire holds around 1,900,000 distinct CDR3 sequences, with about 39% as singletons. Source material: blood. Every receptor here comes from a human donor in good health.

This clonotype was found a few times. The chain links TRBV12-3 or TRBV12-4 to TRBJ2-3; D remains unclear. Trimming pared 3 bases from V and 2 bases from J, leaving 12 bases between. The CDR3 consists of 15 residues. CDR3 residues: CASSFGDRTTDTQYF. In DNA, the CDR3 is TGTGCCAGCAGTTTCGGTGATAGGACCACAGATACGCAGTATTTT.

The chain has TRBV9 and TRBJ1-1; TRBD1 aligns across 8 bases. The trim removed 1 base at V and 9 bases at J, leaving 17 bases unmatched. Germline CDR1 and CDR2: SGDLS and YYNGEE. The CDR3 extends over 17 amino acids. The CDR3 DNA reads as TGTGCCAGCAGCGTAACAGGGGGATCTTTTCCTCAAACTCAAGCTTTCTTT. It is translated as CASSVTGGSFPQTQAFF. Full variable domain (missing parts from reference TRBV9 and TRBJ1-1): DSGVTQTPKHLITATGQRVTLRCSPRSGDLSVYWYQQSLDQGLQFLIQYYNGEERAKGNILERFSAQQFPDLHSELNLSSLELGDSALYFCASSVTGGSFPQTQAFFGQGTRLTVV.

In its sample, this clonotype was seen a few times. This chain uses TRBV7-3 with TRBJ1-1, with D possibly TRBD1 on 6 matching bases. Germline CDR1 and CDR2: SGHTA and FQGTGA. Deletions cut 5 bases from V and 4 bases from J, with 17 bases between. The CDR3 extends over 15 amino acids. The CDR3 here is CASSPGGGWITEAFF. CDR3 in DNA: TGTGCCAGCAGCCCAGGAGGGGGATGGATCACTGAAGCTTTCTTT.

In its sample, this clonotype was seen a few times. The V call is TRBV6-2 or TRBV6-3, the J call TRBJ1-2; TRBD1 is a possible D gene (5 bases). Germline CDR1 reads MNHEY; CDR2 reads SVGEGT. Trimming cost V 0 bases and J 3 bases, with 8 bases left between them. There are 14 residues in the CDR3. CDR3: CASSYSARDYGYTF. The DNA of the CDR3 is TGTGCCAGCAGTTACTCTGCCAGGGACTATGGCTACACCTTC.

The chain is built from TRBV6-5 and TRBJ2-4; 7 bases fit TRBD1. TRBJ2-7 matches the DNA end more closely, so the J call is doubtful. There are 14 residues in the CDR3. The germline gives CDR1 MNHEY, CDR2 SVGAGI. CDR3 coding DNA: TGTGCCAGCAGTTACACGGGACAGAACTACGAGCAGTACTTC. This gives the protein CASSYTGQNYEQYF.